The T cell receptor beta chain under discussion was sequenced for a study of naive and memory T cell subsets. This clonotype was observed a handful of times. Its specificity is not known. An equimolar mix of two oligonucleotides served as the beta constant-region primer for TRBC1 and TRBC2. Four rounds of PCR amplified the ligated cDNA using nested alpha and beta constant-region primers plus SP2. TCRdb re-analysed the UMI-ligation and nested PCR reads in MiXCR, keeping a single row per CDR3 protein. This sample yields fewer than 150,000 distinct CDR3 sequences, of which approximately 18% are seen a single time; roughly 0.63% belongs to the top ten. Study observations and caveats: Over 95% of naive TCR sequences appeared only once after error correction, unlike memory subsets. From naive to CM, EM and EMRA, diversity decreased and Gini increased. Possibly reflecting memory cells re-expressing CD45RA, a few larger clonotypes occurred in naive repertoires, especially CD8. Findings for naive and memory subsets could not be checked against ground truth.

Cells stained for CD3, CD4, CD8, CD45RA, CD27 and viability were sorted into four CD45RA/CD27 subsets. V dropped 4 bases and J dropped 0; count of bases not matched to a gene: 5. The germline CDR1 and CDR2 sequences are SGDLS and YYNGEE. This CDR3 has 15 amino acids. Sequencing was carried out using naive CD8+ T cells from blood. The rearrangement uses TRBV9 and TRBJ1-1, with 8 bases fitting TRBD1. The clonotype originates from a human donor in good health. The CDR3 nucleotides are TGTGCCAGCAGCTCAGGGGGCTCCATGAACACTGAAGCTTTCTTT. Its translation is CASSSGGSMNTEAFF.